Listed below are T cell receptor beta chains from one sample, sequenced in a study of tumor and adjacent non-tumor tissue in lung cancer. Via MiXCR, TCRdb re-called the multiplex PCR reads, giving one row per CDR3 protein. The table lists 52,000 or so distinct CDR3 sequences, around three quarters of them singletons, with over 20% in the top ten. The specimen was distant non-tumor lung tissue. The origin of the receptors is a woman aged 60 to 75 with non-small cell lung cancer. Each CDR3 is given with its conserved first and last residue. The order of the fields is D gene, J gene, clone size, V gene, CDR3 protein, CDR3 DNA. D genes are given only for firm matches. Part of the rows lack a size; the others show once, few, many or a class for expanded clones.

TRBD1 TRBJ1-1 once TRBV4-2 CACGQEGGTGPIEAFF TGTGCCTGCGGCCAAGAAGGAGGGACAGGGCCCATTGAAGCTTTCTTT
TRBD1 TRBJ1-3 NA TRBV7-2 CASSLTGTGGNTIYF TGTGCCAGCAGCTTAACCGGGACAGGGGGAAACACCATATACTTT
NA TRBJ2-7 once TRBV29-1 CSAGGGVNEQYF TGCAGCGCAGGTGGGGGAGTCAATGAGCAGTACTTC
NA TRBJ2-1 NA TRBV11-3 CVNSRGVADEQFF TGTGTCAACAGTAGGGGAGTCGCGGATGAGCAGTTCTTC
NA TRBJ2-7 few TRBV6-1 CARSISQGIAYEQYF TGTGCTAGGAGCATCTCACAGGGTATCGCCTACGAGCAGTACTTC
NA TRBJ1-2 once TRBV6-6 CVGSQRQAKYGYTF TGTGTCGGCAGTCAGAGGCAGGCTAAGTATGGCTACACCTTC
NA TRBJ2-5 NA TRBV29-1 CSLQGVGTQYF TGCAGCCTACAGGGCGTGGGGACCCAGTACTTC
NA TRBJ1-5 once TRBV11-2 CANSLENNQPQHF TGTGCCAACAGCTTAGAAAACAATCAGCCCCAGCATTTT
NA TRBJ1-3 NA TRBV4-1 CASGQGTDRGNTTYF TGCGCCAGCGGCCAAGGGACGGATAGAGGAAACACCACATATTTT
TRBD2 TRBJ2-7 few TRBV28 CASSSGPAGTNPSYEQYF TGTGCCAGCAGTTCGGGACCAGCGGGAACTAATCCCTCCTACGAGCAGTACTTC